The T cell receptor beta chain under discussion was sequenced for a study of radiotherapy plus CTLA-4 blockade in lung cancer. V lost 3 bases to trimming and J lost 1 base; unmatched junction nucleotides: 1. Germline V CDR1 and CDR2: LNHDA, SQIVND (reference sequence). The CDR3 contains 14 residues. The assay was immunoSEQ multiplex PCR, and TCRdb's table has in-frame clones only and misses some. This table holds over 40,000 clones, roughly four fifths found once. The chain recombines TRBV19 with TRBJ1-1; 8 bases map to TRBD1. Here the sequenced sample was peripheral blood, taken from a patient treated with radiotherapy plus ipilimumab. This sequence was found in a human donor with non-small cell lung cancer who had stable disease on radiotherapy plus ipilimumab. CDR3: CASSIRGRNTEAFF. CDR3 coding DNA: TGTGCCAGTAGTATCAGGGGGCGGAACACTGAAGCTTTCTTT.